The rows below give T cell receptor beta chains drawn from one sample of a study of blood T cells in healthy people across ages. A single record per CDR3 protein comes from TCRdb applying MiXCR to the 5' RACE reads. The profile shows 1.5 million to 2 million distinct CDR3 sequences, 28% of them singletons. Sequenced: blood. The receptors shown here come from a woman aged 25-40 years in good health. Each CDR3 is given with its conserved first and last residue. Each record gives: clone size, CDR3 length, J gene, D gene, V gene, CDR3 DNA, CDR3 protein. The D gene is left open where the match is weak. Expanded clones are given a class, and other clones once, few, many or no size at all.

clone size: few; CDR3 length: 14; J gene: TRBJ2-1; D gene: TRBD1; V gene: TRBV18; CDR3 DNA: TGTGCCAGCGCCAGGGGGAACACTAACAATGAGCAGTTCTTC; CDR3 protein: CASARGNTNNEQFF
clone size: .; CDR3 length: 13; J gene: TRBJ2-1; D gene: TRBD1; V gene: TRBV3-1; CDR3 DNA: TGTGCCAGCAGTCAAAAACAGGGGTATGGGCAGTTCTTC; CDR3 protein: CASSQKQGYGQFF
clone size: .; CDR3 length: 15; J gene: TRBJ2-3; D gene: TRBD2; V gene: TRBV15; CDR3 DNA: TGTGCCACCAGCAGGCTAGCGGCTAGCACAGATACGCAGTATTTT; CDR3 protein: CATSRLAASTDTQYF
clone size: many; CDR3 length: 14; J gene: TRBJ2-7; D gene: .; V gene: TRBV29-1; CDR3 DNA: TGCAGCGTGGCGACTCTAGTAGGGGGTTACGAGCAGTACTTC; CDR3 protein: CSVATLVGGYEQYF
clone size: .; CDR3 length: 12; J gene: TRBJ2-1; D gene: .; V gene: TRBV19; CDR3 DNA: TGTGCCAGTAGTATCAAGGGGAATGAGCAGTTCTTC; CDR3 protein: CASSIKGNEQFF
clone size: .; CDR3 length: 14; J gene: TRBJ2-1; D gene: .; V gene: TRBV7-3; CDR3 DNA: TGTGCCAGCAGCCGGTGGGGGGTATACAATGAGCCGTTCTTC; CDR3 protein: CASSRWGVYNEPFF
clone size: few; CDR3 length: 16; J gene: TRBJ2-1; D gene: .; V gene: TRBV28; CDR3 DNA: TGTGCCAGCAGTTTACTCGAAGACAGGGGAGGGAATGAGCAGTTCTTC; CDR3 protein: CASSLLEDRGGNEQFF
clone size: few; CDR3 length: 15; J gene: TRBJ2-5; D gene: TRBD2; V gene: TRBV3-1; CDR3 DNA: TGTGCCAGCAGCCCTACTAGCGGGTCAGTCGAGACCCAGTACTTC; CDR3 protein: CASSPTSGSVETQYF
clone size: .; CDR3 length: 16; J gene: TRBJ2-7; D gene: TRBD2; V gene: TRBV5-1; CDR3 DNA: TGCGCCAGCAGCTTGTATCCAGCGGGGACCCCCTACGAGCAGTACTTC; CDR3 protein: CASSLYPAGTPYEQYF
clone size: few; CDR3 length: 13; J gene: TRBJ2-5; D gene: .; V gene: TRBV20-1; CDR3 DNA: TGCAGTGCTAGAGACCAGGGGCCTGGGGAGCAGTACTTC; CDR3 protein: CSARDQGPGEQYF